This entry lists 32 T cell receptor beta chains sequenced from one sample in a study of technical replicates of blood from a handful of donors listed by TCRdb under 2017. Library preparation employed the immunoSEQ multiplex PCR assay. The table was pulled from immuneACCESS by TCRdb, which kept in-frame rearrangements only. Such tables lose some clones; where checked, under half of the loss comes from unresolved V genes, and the rest has no known cause. Counted in this sample were more than 90,000 clones; nearly 97% of them appeared once. Of the sample, over 0.2% falls within the top ten clones. The source material was T cells isolated from PBMCs. These TCRs come from a human donor in good health.

This chain joins TRBV5-5 and TRBJ1-2; D is uncertain. Trimming took off 0 bases at V and 0 bases at J, with 6 bases between the two ends. Germline V lookup: CDR1 SGHKS, CDR2 YYEKEE (reference sequence). This CDR3 has 14 amino acids. The CDR3 DNA follows: TGTGCCAGCAGCTTGGGCGGAGCTAACTATGGCTACACCTTC. Translated, it gives CASSLGGANYGYTF.

The J gene is TRBJ2-2, the V gene TRBV6-1, with D possibly TRBD1 on 6 matching bases. Trimming left V 6 bases short and J 10 bases short, with 18 bases between. The CDR3 covers 14 residues. In germline, CDR1 is MNHNS, CDR2 SASEGT. CDR3 region: CASRRLQGTEELFF. Here the CDR3 DNA reads TGTGCCAGCAGGCGACTACAGGGAACGGAGGAGCTGTTTTTT.

The rearrangement uses TRBV11-3 and TRBJ1-1; D unclear. Trimming left V 1 base short and J 0 bases short, with 9 bases between. The CDR3 contains 15 residues. Germline CDR1 is SGHNT and CDR2 is YENEEA. The CDR3 is CASSLGTLLNTEAFF. CDR3 in DNA: TGTGCCAGCAGCTTAGGCACGCTACTGAACACTGAAGCTTTCTTT.

J is TRBJ2-2 and V is TRBV10-2; D remains unclear. Trimming left V 3 bases short and J 0 bases short, with 11 bases between. The germline CDR1 and CDR2 sequences are WSHSY and SAAADI. The CDR3 sequence is 16 residues long. Here the CDR3 reads CASSDFLQSNTGELFF. As DNA, the CDR3 is TGCGCCAGCAGTGACTTTCTACAGTCGAACACCGGGGAGCTGTTTTTT.

This chain joins TRBV29-1 and TRBJ2-1, with 7 bases that match TRBD2. V shed 1 base and J 6 bases; nucleotides not matched to a gene: 9. Germline assignment: CDR1 SQVTM and CDR2 ANQGSEA. CDR3 length: 15 residues. The CDR3 DNA follows: TGCAGCGTTGAAGGTGGGAGGGCCCTACGCAATGAGCAGTTCTTC. Translated, it gives CSVEGGRALRNEQFF.

This chain uses TRBV9 with TRBJ2-6, with D possibly matching TRBD2 (6 bases). Trimming pared 4 bases from V and 4 bases from J, leaving 18 bases between. This CDR3 has 17 residues. Germline V gene sequence: CDR1 SGDLS, CDR2 YYNGEE. The CDR3 here is CASSHTERGSGANVLTF. The CDR3 nucleotides read TGTGCCAGCAGCCACACCGAACGGGGGAGCGGGGCCAACGTCCTGACTTTC.

The rearrangement joins TRBV6-5 to TRBJ2-4; D may be TRBD2 (6 bases). The germline gives CDR1 MNHEY, CDR2 SVGAGI. This CDR3 has 14 residues. Trimming took 5 bases from V and 3 from J, leaving 11 bases between them. The CDR3 region is CASSRGNGKNIQYF. The CDR3 DNA follows: TGTGCCAGCAGTCGGGGGAATGGCAAAAACATTCAGTACTTC.

This chain joins TRBV19 and TRBJ1-1; unclear D gene. The V end was cut by 10 bases, the J end by 1 base, with 13 bases between. In germline, CDR1 is LNHDA, CDR2 SQIVND (reference sequence). The CDR3 is made up of 13 amino acids. The DNA of the CDR3 is TGTGCCACCAAGTGGAGGACGAACACTGAAGCTTTCTTT. Amino acid sequence: CATKWRTNTEAFF. The whole variable domain, filled in from reference TRBV19 and TRBJ1-1, reads DGGITQSPKYLFRKEGQNVTLSCEQNLNHDAMYWYRQDPGQGLRLIYYSQIVNDFQKGDIAEGYSVSREKKESFPLTVTSAQKNPTAFYLCATKWRTNTEAFFGQGTRLTVV.

V gene TRBV7-9 combines with J gene TRBJ1-5, with TRBD1 matching 9 bases. Germline loops: CDR1 SEHNR, CDR2 FQNEAQ (reference sequence). This CDR3 region has 15 residues. Trimming took 5 bases from V and 1 from J; bases not matched to a gene: 3. CDR3 loop: CASSIGTGSNQPQHF. The CDR3 DNA sequence: TGTGCCAGCAGCATAGGGACAGGGAGCAATCAGCCCCAGCATTTT.

As for this clone: Sequence at one end of the junction differs from germline and may be a read error. The V and J genes are TRBV13 and TRBJ1-2, with TRBD1 matching 7 bases. The CDR3 runs to 12 residues. Germline-derived CDR1 and CDR2 are PRHDT and FYEKMQ (reference sequence). The CDR3 coding sequence is TGTGCCAGCAGCTCCCGGGCTAGCCAGGGGGCCTTC. Translating it yields CASSSRASQGAF.

This clone was observed once. The rearrangement joins TRBV6-1 to TRBJ2-1; a possible D gene is TRBD2 (7 bases). The CDR3 contains 16 residues. The V gene's germline CDR1 is MNHNS and CDR2 SASEGT. V lost 0 bases and J 8 bases, leaving 17 bases between the germline ends. The CDR3 loop reads CASSEAGGGALYEQFF. The DNA for the CDR3 is TGTGCCAGCAGTGAAGCAGGAGGGGGGGCCTTATATGAGCAGTTCTTC.

This clone was seen only once. V gene TRBV30 combines with J gene TRBJ2-2; D gene uncertain. CDR1 GTSNPN and CDR2 SVGIG come from the germline V gene (reference sequence). The CDR3 is 13 residues long. Trimming cost V 3 bases and J 1 base, with 6 bases left between them. Written as DNA, the CDR3 is TGTGCCTGGAGGTACGGGAACACCGGGGAGCTGTTTTTT. This encodes CAWRYGNTGELFF.

CDR3 amino acids: CASSVRALNTEAFF. CDR3 in DNA: TGTGCCAGCAGCGTGCGGGCCTTGAACACTGAAGCTTTCTTT. V gene TRBV9 combines with J gene TRBJ1-1, with D hard to call. V was shortened by 2 bases and J by 0 bases, with 8 bases between the two germline ends. This CDR3 spans 14 amino acids. CDR1 SGDLS and CDR2 YYNGEE come from the germline V gene.

This sequence joins TRBV9 and TRBJ2-3, with D perhaps matching TRBD1 (6 bases). The germline CDR1 and CDR2 sequences are SGDLS and YYNGEE. Deletions cut 4 bases from V and 3 bases from J, with 18 bases between. This CDR3 contains 16 residues. CDR3 DNA sequence: TGTGCCAGCAGCTCCAGTACAGGGAAGTCTACAGATACGCAGTATTTT. The encoded protein is CASSSSTGKSTDTQYF.

This chain links TRBV5-1 with TRBJ2-3; D is perhaps TRBD1 (5 bases). This CDR3 region has 17 residues. V lost 1 base and J lost 0, with 15 bases in between. The germline gives CDR1 SGHRS, CDR2 YFSETQ. The CDR3 coding sequence is TGCGCCAGCAGCTTGCCCCCCGACAGAGCTAGCACAGATACGCAGTATTTT. It codes for CASSLPPDRASTDTQYF.

The chain has TRBV5-1 and TRBJ2-3; D is undetermined. The V gene lost 0 bases and the J gene lost 5 bases, with 7 bases spanning the gap. There are 13 residues in the CDR3. Germline-derived CDR1 and CDR2 are SGHRS and YFSETQ. Here the CDR3 reads CASSLDIVDTQYF. DNA of the CDR3: TGCGCCAGCAGCTTGGATATCGTAGATACGCAGTATTTT.

V and J are TRBV2 and TRBJ1-1; maybe TRBD1 (5 bases). The CDR3 is 15 amino acids. Germline V CDR1 and CDR2: SNHLY, FYNNEI. V dropped 6 bases and J dropped 5 bases, with 19 bases sitting between them. The CDR3 spells CASSDLRGLETEAFF. The CDR3 DNA is TGTGCCAGCAGCGACCTCCGGGGACTTGAGACTGAAGCTTTCTTT.

This chain uses TRBV21-1 with TRBJ1-6; the table's D call, TRBD1, has no DNA check behind it. TRBV21-1 is a pseudogene segment. This CDR3 is 19 amino acids long. CDR3 sequence: CASSKVGWYRVSYNSPLHF. In DNA form, the CDR3 reads TGTGCCAGCAGCAAAGTAGGATGGTACAGGGTGAGCTATAATTCACCCCTCCACTTT.

The V and J genes are TRBV9 and TRBJ2-2; a weak D match, TRBD2 (6 bases). Germline CDR1 and CDR2: SGDLS and YYNGEE. CDR3 size: 16 residues. V shed 1 base and J shed 6 bases, with 16 bases lying between them. For the CDR3, the DNA is TGTGCCAGCAGCGTATATATTAGTGCGGGACCCGGGGAGCTGTTTTTT. Translated: CASSVYISAGPGELFF.

The V call is TRBV2, the J call TRBJ2-3, with no clear D. The CDR3 spans 15 residues. The V end lost 8 bases, the J end lost 0 bases, and 15 bases lay between the germline ends. In germline, CDR1 is SNHLY, CDR2 FYNNEI. CDR3 amino acids: CASGRRDTSTDTQYF. The CDR3 region has the DNA TGTGCCAGCGGTCGTAGAGATACTAGCACAGATACGCAGTATTTT.

The chain links TRBV7-9 to TRBJ1-2, with TRBD1 as a possible D gene (5 bases). The CDR3 is made up of 14 amino acids. V lost 1 base to trimming and J lost 7 bases, with 13 bases between them. Germline V gives CDR1 SEHNR, CDR2 FQNEAQ (reference sequence). The CDR3 region is CASSLGWQGSGYTF. In DNA form, the CDR3 reads TGTGCCAGCAGCTTAGGATGGCAGGGCAGTGGCTACACCTTC.

This rearrangement joins TRBV6-5 to TRBJ1-5; 7 bases match TRBD1. This CDR3 has 15 residues. V trimming: 6 bases; J trimming: 7 bases; junction bases outside the gene matches: 12. Germline CDR1 MNHEY, CDR2 SVGAGI. The CDR3 DNA follows: TGTGCCAGCAGGAGGTCGGTGACAGGGCGGCAGCCCCAGCATTTT. Amino acid sequence: CASRRSVTGRQPQHF.

CDR3 amino acids: CAQQEDRVSPYEQYF. The CDR3 bases are TGTGCCCAGCAGGAGGACAGGGTGAGTCCCTACGAGCAGTACTTC. The chain links TRBV30 to TRBJ2-7, with 8 bases aligning to TRBD1. Trimming cost V 8 bases and J 2 bases; bases outside gene matches: 14. Germline V gene data show CDR1 as GTSNPN and CDR2 as SVGIG (reference sequence). This CDR3 has 15 residues.

The chain carries TRBV10-3 and TRBJ2-1; 10 bases map to TRBD2. V was pared by 2 bases and J by 6 bases, with 1 base of the junction left unmatched. The CDR3 loop spans 14 amino acids. Germline V gives CDR1 ENHRY, CDR2 SYGVKD. CDR3 protein: CAISERTSGNEQFF. CDR3 DNA: TGTGCCATCAGTGAGCGGACTAGCGGCAATGAGCAGTTCTTC.

The genes are TRBV29-1 and TRBJ1-1; perhaps TRBD1 as D (5 bases). The V end was cut by 2 bases, the J end by 5 bases, with 15 bases between. This CDR3 comprises 14 residues. Germline values: CDR1 SQVTM, CDR2 ANQGSEA. CDR3 amino acids: CSVEYGGKRTEAFF. CDR3 in DNA: TGCAGCGTTGAATACGGGGGGAAGAGGACTGAAGCTTTCTTT.

The J gene is TRBJ2-7, the V gene TRBV27; no clear D. V lost 2 bases, J lost 3 bases, and 8 bases lay in between. This CDR3 has 13 residues. Germline CDR1 MNHEY, CDR2 SMNVEV (reference sequence). CDR3 sequence reads: CASSLNTNYEQYF. The CDR3 DNA follows: TGTGCCAGCAGTTTAAACACAAACTACGAGCAGTACTTC.

Here the CDR3 reads CASSRGSNEKLFF. The CDR3 nucleotides read TGTGCCAGCTCACGCGGCAGTAATGAAAAACTGTTTTTT. The rearrangement links TRBV18 to TRBJ1-4; no clear D. The CDR3 sequence is 13 residues long. V was clipped by 4 bases and J by 4 bases, with 7 bases between them. The germline V gene has CDR1 KGHSH and CDR2 LQKENI.

The V gene is TRBV27, the J gene TRBJ2-3; D is perhaps TRBD2 (5 bases). Germline CDR1 and CDR2: MNHEY and SMNVEV (reference sequence). V lost 7 bases to trimming and J lost 0 bases, with 14 bases between them. The CDR3 extends over 15 amino acids. In DNA, the CDR3 is TGTGCCAGCAACGAATTAGCGCCGAGCACAGATACGCAGTATTTT. It yields the protein CASNELAPSTDTQYF.

This sequence joins TRBV6-1 and TRBJ2-7; TRBD1 might be the D (5 bases). Trimming left V 3 bases short and J 7 bases short, with 10 bases between. There are 12 residues in the CDR3. Germline CDR1 MNHNS, CDR2 SASEGT. The CDR3 DNA is TGTGCCAGCAGTGAGCAGGGTCGGGAGCAGTACTTC. This sequence encodes CASSEQGREQYF.

This chain connects TRBV12-5 to TRBJ1-1; 9 bases are shared with TRBD1. The CDR3 spans 13 residues. The germline CDR1 and CDR2 sequences are LGHNT and FRNRAP. The V segment lost 6 bases and the J segment 10 bases; nucleotides outside the gene matches: 9. CDR3 residues: CASGPGQGIVAFF. The CDR3, as DNA: TGTGCTAGTGGCCCCGGACAGGGGATAGTAGCTTTCTTT.

The chain recombines TRBV15 with TRBJ1-5; D remains ambiguous. V lost 2 bases, J lost 4 bases, and 3 bases lay in between. The CDR3 loop spans 12 amino acids. Germline loops: CDR1 LNHNV, CDR2 YYDKDF (reference sequence). The CDR3 sequence is CATSRPNQPQHF. The CDR3 nucleotides are TGTGCCACCAGCAGACCTAATCAGCCCCAGCATTTT.

This chain connects TRBV28 to TRBJ1-5, with D unclear. The CDR3 runs to 17 residues. Per the germline V gene, CDR1 is MDHEN and CDR2 is SYDVKM. The V end lost 8 bases, the J end lost 4 bases, and 24 bases lay between the germline ends. The CDR3 bases are TGTGCCAGCTCCCTCCGCCGGCAGGCCGGCGGGAATCAGCCCCAGCATTTT. This gives the protein CASSLRRQAGGNQPQHF.